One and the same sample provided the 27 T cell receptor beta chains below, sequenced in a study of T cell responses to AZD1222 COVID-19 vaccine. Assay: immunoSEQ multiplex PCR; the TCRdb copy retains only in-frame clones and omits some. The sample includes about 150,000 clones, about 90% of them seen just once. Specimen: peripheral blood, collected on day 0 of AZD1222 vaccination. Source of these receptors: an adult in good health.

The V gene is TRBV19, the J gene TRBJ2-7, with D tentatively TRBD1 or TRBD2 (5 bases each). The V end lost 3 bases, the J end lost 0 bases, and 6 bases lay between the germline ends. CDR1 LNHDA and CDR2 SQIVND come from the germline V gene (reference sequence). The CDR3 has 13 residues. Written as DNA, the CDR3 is TGTGCCAGTAGTATCGGGGCCTCCTACGAGCAGTACTTC. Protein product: CASSIGASYEQYF.

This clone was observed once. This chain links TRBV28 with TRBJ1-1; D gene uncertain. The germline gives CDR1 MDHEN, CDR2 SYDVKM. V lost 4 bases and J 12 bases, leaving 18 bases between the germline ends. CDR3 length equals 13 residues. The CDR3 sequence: CASSSAPEEVTFF. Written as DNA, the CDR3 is TGTGCCAGCAGTTCCGCGCCCGAGGAAGTAACTTTCTTT.

The CDR3 here is CASSAGDGDRKLFF. The CDR3, as DNA: TGCGCCAGCAGCGCTGGCGACGGGGACAGAAAACTGTTTTTT. This sequence joins TRBV5-1 and TRBJ1-4, with TRBD1 identical over 7 bases. This CDR3 has 14 amino acids. The V and J ends lost 4 bases and 10 bases, in that order; junction bases with no gene match: 10. Germline V lookup: CDR1 SGHRS, CDR2 YFSETQ.

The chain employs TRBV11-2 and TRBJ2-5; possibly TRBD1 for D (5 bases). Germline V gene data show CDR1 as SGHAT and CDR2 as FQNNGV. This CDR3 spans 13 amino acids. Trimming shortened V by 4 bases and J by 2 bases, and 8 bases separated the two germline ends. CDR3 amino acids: CASSSDSQETQYF. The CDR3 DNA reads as TGTGCCAGCAGCTCAGACAGTCAAGAGACCCAGTACTTC.

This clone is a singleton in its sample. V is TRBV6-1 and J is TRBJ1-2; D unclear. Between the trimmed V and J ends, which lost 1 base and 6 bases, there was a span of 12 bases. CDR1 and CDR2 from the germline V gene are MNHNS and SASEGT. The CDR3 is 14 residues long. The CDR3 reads CASSEVGSTDGYTF. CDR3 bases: TGTGCCAGCAGTGAAGTAGGATCCACAGATGGCTACACCTTC.

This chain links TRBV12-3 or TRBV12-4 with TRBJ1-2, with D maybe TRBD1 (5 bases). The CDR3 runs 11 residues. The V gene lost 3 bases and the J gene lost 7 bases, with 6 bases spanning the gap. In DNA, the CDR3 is TGTGCCAGCAGTTTGACAGCTGGCTACACCTTC. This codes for CASSLTAGYTF.

As DNA, the CDR3 is TGTGCCAGCAGCTCCTCGGGGGGCCGGAACACCATATATTTT. It is translated as CASSSSGGRNTIYF. The V gene is TRBV7-2, the J gene TRBJ1-3, with D possibly matching TRBD1 (6 bases). The V end lost 4 bases, the J end lost 7 bases, and 14 bases lay between the germline ends. Germline CDR1 reads SGHTA; CDR2 reads FQGNSA. The CDR3 length is 14 residues.

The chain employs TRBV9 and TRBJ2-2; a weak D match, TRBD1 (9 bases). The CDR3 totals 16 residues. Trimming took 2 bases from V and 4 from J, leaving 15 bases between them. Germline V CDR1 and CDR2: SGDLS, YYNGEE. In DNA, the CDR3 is TGTGCCAGCAGCGTGCGGGGGGACAGGGTCACCGGGGAGCTGTTTTTT. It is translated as CASSVRGDRVTGELFF.

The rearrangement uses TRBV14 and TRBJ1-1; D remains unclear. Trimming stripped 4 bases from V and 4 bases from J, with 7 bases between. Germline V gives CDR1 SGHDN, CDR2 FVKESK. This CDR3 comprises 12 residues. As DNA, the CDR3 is TGTGCCAGCAGCCCCCGACCCACTGAAGCTTTCTTT. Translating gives CASSPRPTEAFF.

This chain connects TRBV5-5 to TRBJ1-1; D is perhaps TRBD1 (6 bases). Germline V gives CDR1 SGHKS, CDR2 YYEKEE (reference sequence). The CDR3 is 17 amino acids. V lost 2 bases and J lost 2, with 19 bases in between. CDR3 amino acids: CASSFLPSQGQNTEAFF. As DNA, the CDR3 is TGTGCCAGCAGCTTTCTCCCTTCACAGGGCCAAAACACTGAAGCTTTCTTT.

The CDR3 region has the DNA TGTGCCAGCAGCCCGTCTGGGGGTACGCACAATACGCAGTATTTT. Amino acid sequence: CASSPSGGTHNTQYF. This chain connects TRBV7-3 to TRBJ2-3; D tentatively fits TRBD1 or TRBD2 (5 bases each). The V gene's germline CDR1 is SGHTA and CDR2 FQGTGA. The CDR3 is 15 residues long. The V and J ends lost 5 bases and 7 bases respectively, with 19 bases between them.

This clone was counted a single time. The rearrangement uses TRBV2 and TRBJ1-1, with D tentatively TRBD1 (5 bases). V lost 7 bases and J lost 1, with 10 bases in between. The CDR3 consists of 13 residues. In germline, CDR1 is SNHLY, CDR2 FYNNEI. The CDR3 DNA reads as TGTGCCAGCATTCGGGGGGAGAACACTGAAGCTTTCTTT. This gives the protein CASIRGENTEAFF.

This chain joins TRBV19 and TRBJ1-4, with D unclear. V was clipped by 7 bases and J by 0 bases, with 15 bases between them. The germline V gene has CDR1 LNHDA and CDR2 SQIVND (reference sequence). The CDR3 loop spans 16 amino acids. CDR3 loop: CASTRTAIPTNEKLFF. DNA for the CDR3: TGTGCCAGTACCCGGACGGCCATTCCAACTAATGAAAAACTGTTTTTT.

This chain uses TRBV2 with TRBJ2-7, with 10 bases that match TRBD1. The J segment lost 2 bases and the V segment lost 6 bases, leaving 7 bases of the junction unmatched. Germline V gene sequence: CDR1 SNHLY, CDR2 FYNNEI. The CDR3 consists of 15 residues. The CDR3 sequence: CASRGTGTGAYEQYF. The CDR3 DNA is TGTGCCAGCAGAGGGACCGGGACAGGGGCCTACGAGCAGTACTTC.

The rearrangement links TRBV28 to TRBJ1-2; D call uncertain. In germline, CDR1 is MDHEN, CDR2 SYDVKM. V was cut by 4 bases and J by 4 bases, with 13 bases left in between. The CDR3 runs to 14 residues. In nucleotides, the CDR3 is TGTGCCAGCAGTTCGGGCCCCCCCGTCTATGGCTACACCTTC. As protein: CASSSGPPVYGYTF.

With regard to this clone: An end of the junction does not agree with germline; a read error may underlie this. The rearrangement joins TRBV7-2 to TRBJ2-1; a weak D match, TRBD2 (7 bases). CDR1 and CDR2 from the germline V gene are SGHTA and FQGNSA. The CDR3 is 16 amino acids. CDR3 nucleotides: TGTGCCAGCATCTTCGGGGGGCCGACCTCCTCCAATGAGCAGTTCTTC. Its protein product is CASIFGGPTSSNEQFF.

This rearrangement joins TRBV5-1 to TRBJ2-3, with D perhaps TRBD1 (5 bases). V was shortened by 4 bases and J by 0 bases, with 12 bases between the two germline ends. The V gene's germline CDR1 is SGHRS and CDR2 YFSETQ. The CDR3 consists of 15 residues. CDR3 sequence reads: CASSEETGSTDTQYF. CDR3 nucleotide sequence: TGCGCCAGCAGCGAGGAAACAGGAAGCACAGATACGCAGTATTTT.

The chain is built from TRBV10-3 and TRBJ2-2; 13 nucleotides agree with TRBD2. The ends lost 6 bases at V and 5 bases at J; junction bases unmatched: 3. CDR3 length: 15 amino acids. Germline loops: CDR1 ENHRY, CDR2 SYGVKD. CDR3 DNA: TGTGCCATCAGACGGGGACTAGCGGGGACCGGGGAGCTGTTTTTT. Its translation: CAIRRGLAGTGELFF.

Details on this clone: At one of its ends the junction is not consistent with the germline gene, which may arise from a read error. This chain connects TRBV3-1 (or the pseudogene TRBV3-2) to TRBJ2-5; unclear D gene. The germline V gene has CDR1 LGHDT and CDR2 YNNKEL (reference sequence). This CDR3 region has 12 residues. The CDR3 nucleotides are TGTGCCAGCAGCCCTCTAGGAGAGGCCCAGTACTTC. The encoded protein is CASSPLGEAQYF.

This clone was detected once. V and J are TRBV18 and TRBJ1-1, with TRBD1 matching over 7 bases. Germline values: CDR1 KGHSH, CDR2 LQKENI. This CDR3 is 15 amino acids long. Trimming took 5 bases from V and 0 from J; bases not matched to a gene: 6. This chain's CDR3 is CASSAAQGMNTEAFF. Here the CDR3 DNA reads TGTGCCAGCTCAGCTGCACAGGGGATGAACACTGAAGCTTTCTTT.

The CDR3 region has the DNA TGTGCCAGCAGCTTAGCAGTGAACACTGAAGCTTTCTTT. Amino acid sequence: CASSLAVNTEAFF. This chain links TRBV11-1 with TRBJ1-1; no clear D gene. Germline V gives CDR1 SGHAT, CDR2 FQDESV (reference sequence). This CDR3 contains 13 residues. V was cut by 0 bases and J by 0 bases, with 2 bases left in between.

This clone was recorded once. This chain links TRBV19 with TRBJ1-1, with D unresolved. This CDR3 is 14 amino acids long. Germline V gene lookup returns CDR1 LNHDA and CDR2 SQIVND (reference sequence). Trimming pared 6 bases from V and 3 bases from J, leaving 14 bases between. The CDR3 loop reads CASREGPGYTEAFF. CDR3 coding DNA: TGTGCCAGTAGAGAAGGGCCGGGGTACACTGAAGCTTTCTTT.

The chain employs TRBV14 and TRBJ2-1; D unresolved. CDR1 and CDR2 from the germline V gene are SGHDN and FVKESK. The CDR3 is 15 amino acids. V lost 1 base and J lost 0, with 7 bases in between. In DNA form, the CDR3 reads TGTGCCAGCAGCCAAGGGGGTAACTCCTACAATGAGCAGTTCTTC. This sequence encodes CASSQGGNSYNEQFF. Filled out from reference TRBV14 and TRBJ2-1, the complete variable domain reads EAGVTQFPSHSVIEKGQTVTLRCDPISGHDNLYWYRRVMGKEIKFLLHFVKESKQDESGMPNNRFLAERTGGTYSTLKVQPAELEDSGVYFCASSQGGNSYNEQFFGPGTRLTVL.

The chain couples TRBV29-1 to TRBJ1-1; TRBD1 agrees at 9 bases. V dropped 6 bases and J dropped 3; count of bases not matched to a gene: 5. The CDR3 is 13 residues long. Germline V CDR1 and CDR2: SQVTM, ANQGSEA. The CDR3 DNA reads TGCAGCGTACCGGGACAGGGCTACACTGAAGCTTTCTTT. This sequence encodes CSVPGQGYTEAFF. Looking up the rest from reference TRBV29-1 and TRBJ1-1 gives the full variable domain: SAVISQKPSRDICQRGTSLTIQCQVDSQVTMMFWYRQQPGQSLTLIATANQGSEATYESGFVIDKFPISRPNLTFSTLTVSNMSPEDSSIYLCSVPGQGYTEAFFGQGTRLTVV.

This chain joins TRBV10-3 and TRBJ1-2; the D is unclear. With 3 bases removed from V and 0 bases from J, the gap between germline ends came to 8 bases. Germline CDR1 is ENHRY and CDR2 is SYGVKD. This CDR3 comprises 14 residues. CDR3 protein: CAISDRQSNYGYTF. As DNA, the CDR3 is TGTGCCATCAGTGACAGACAATCTAACTATGGCTACACCTTC.

CDR3 region: CASSSGAGTVYGYTF. The CDR3 DNA is TGTGCCAGCAGTTCTGGCGCCGGGACAGTCTATGGCTACACCTTC. The chain carries TRBV27 and TRBJ1-2, with 7 bases identical to TRBD1. V gave up 4 bases and J gave up 4 bases; unmatched junction bases: 9. Looked up from germline, CDR1 is MNHEY and CDR2 is SMNVEV (reference sequence). CDR3 length: 15 amino acids.

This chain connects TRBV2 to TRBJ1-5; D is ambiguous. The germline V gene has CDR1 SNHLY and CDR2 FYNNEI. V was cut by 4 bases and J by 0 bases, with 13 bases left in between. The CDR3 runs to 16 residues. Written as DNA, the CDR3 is TGTGCCAGCAGTGTCGGAGGGTTTGGTAGCAATCAGCCCCAGCATTTT. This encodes CASSVGGFGSNQPQHF.